The TCR beta chain under discussion was sequenced for a study of memory CD8 T cells in hepatitis C reinfection. Study observations and caveats: Only five donors prevented definitive conclusions about public clonotypes.

The time point here: peak reinfection, 3 to 8 weeks after reinfection detection. The sorted cells went straight to TCR sequencing with no prior in vitro expansion. Repertoires were generated with immunoSEQ multiplex PCR, while TCRdb's copy carries only in-frame clones and drops some. The sample has 2,000 to 3,000 clones, more than 80% seen once. Germline V gives CDR1 MGHRA, CDR2 YSYEKL. The CDR3 totals 15 residues. V was clipped by 3 bases and J by 1 base, with 10 bases between them. This clone was seen more than once but under ten times. What it binds is not known. The sample comprised naive CD8+ T cells sorted from blood. The TCR originated in a man aged 45-65 years with hepatitis C virus infection. The V gene is TRBV4-1, the J gene TRBJ1-5; D unclear. This CDR3 reads CASSQGGMSNQPQHF. As DNA, the CDR3 is TGCGCCAGCAGCCAGGGAGGAATGAGCAATCAGCCCCAGCATTTT.